The present T cell receptor (beta chain) was sequenced within a study of vaccination effects on CD4 cells after COVID-19. Measured with immunoSEQ multiplex PCR; TCRdb has only the in-frame clones, and not every one. The data contain 25,000 to 35,000 clones, roughly four fifths of them seen just once; the ten biggest clones take up 17%. Antigen-specific CD4+ T cells were expanded (with viral peptide pools) by the ViraFEST assay ahead of sequencing. Isolating CD4+ T cells followed about 11 days of culture. Subjects were given two BNT162b2 or mRNA-1273 vaccine doses. Of note for this clone: Antigen: not known.

Material: CD4+ T cells from PBMCs cultured with HCoV-OC43 spike peptides, obtained after COVID-19 vaccination. The sample's subset: HCoV-OC43 spike overlapping peptide pool stimulation. This TCR came from a human donor who received a COVID-19 vaccine.

The CDR3 here is CASSLGQYEQYF. DNA for the CDR3: TGCGCCAGCAGCTTGGGACAGTACGAGCAGTACTTC. The rearrangement links TRBV5-1 to TRBJ2-7; D possibly corresponds to TRBD1 (5 bases). Germline CDR1 reads SGHRS; CDR2 reads YFSETQ. V lost 0 bases to trimming and J lost 4 bases, with 5 bases between them. There are 12 residues in the CDR3.